Listed below are T cell receptor beta chains from one sample, sequenced in a study of cytomegalovirus exposure and HLA in healthy donors. Generated by immunoSEQ multiplex PCR, the TCRdb table keeps only in-frame clones and is missing some. Among about 120,000 clones listed, 74% were seen once. Sequencing was carried out using PBMCs. These receptors were obtained from a human donor in good health. Both conserved end residues are part of each CDR3. D genes are given only for firm matches. A row's size may be missing; if present it is once, few, many or a size class.

>-|TRBV7-2|-|TRBJ1-1|14
CASSLGSGNTEAFF
TGTGCCAGCAGCTTAGGATCAGGAAACACTGAAGCTTTCTTT
>TRBD1|TRBV25-1|-|TRBJ2-5|17
CASSEPAFGRGQETQYF
TGTGCCAGCAGTGAACCCGCATTCGGCAGGGGGCAAGAGACCCAGTACTTC
>-|TRBV30|-|TRBJ2-1|12
CAWSVVGAEQFF
TGTGCCTGGAGTGTAGTGGGGGCTGAGCAGTTCTTC
>-|TRBV9|-|TRBJ2-5|13
CASSVRSRGTQYF
TGTGCCAGCAGCGTAAGGAGCCGGGGGACCCAGTACTTC
>-|TRBV19|-|TRBJ1-6|14
CASRQTGRGSPLHF
TGTGCCAGTAGACAGACAGGTAGGGGATCACCCCTCCACTTT
>-|TRBV6-5|once|TRBJ1-1|13
CASSYGGGTEAFF
TGTGCCAGCAGTTACGGGGGGGGGACTGAAGCTTTCTTT
>-|TRBV29-1|-|TRBJ2-1|14
CSVDKGGAYNEQFF
TGCAGCGTTGATAAGGGGGGGGCTTACAATGAGCAGTTCTTC
>-|TRBV4-1|-|TRBJ1-4|16
CASSQDVWGVREKLFF
TGCGCCAGCAGCCAAGACGTATGGGGGGTTCGAGAAAAACTGTTTTTT
>-|TRBV9|-|TRBJ1-1|14
CASSVQVENTEAFF
TGTGCCAGCAGCGTACAGGTAGAAAACACTGAAGCTTTCTTT
>-|TRBV15|once|TRBJ2-7|14
CATSVSGLSYEQYF
TGTGCCACCAGCGTTTCTGGGCTCTCCTACGAGCAGTACTTC
>-|TRBV2|few|TRBJ1-3|18
CASSDPTYPTSSGNTIYF
TGTGCCAGCAGTGATCCTACTTACCCCACCTCGTCTGGAAACACCATATATTTT
>TRBD2|TRBV13|-|TRBJ2-1|15
CASSPFGEGLYEQFF
TGTGCCAGCAGCCCATTCGGGGAGGGCCTCTATGAGCAGTTCTTC
>-|TRBV29-1|-|TRBJ2-3|17
CSVEGRGVKPSTDTQYF
TGCAGCGTTGAAGGGAGGGGAGTAAAGCCTAGCACAGATACGCAGTATTTT
>-|TRBV7-2|-|TRBJ2-1|14
CASSFSGFYNEQFF
TGTGCCAGCAGCTTTAGCGGATTCTACAATGAGCAGTTCTTC
>-|TRBV5-1|-|TRBJ2-1|15
CASSFGSVGYNEQFF
TGCGCCAGCAGCTTCGGTTCCGTTGGCTACAATGAGCAGTTCTTC
>TRBD1|TRBV4-3|once|TRBJ1-6|17
CASSQAPTGSYNSPLHF
TGCGCCAGCAGCCAAGCACCGACAGGGTCCTATAATTCACCCCTCCACTTT